This T cell receptor (beta chain) was captured in a study of early T cells in non-severe SARS-CoV-2 infection. Using its own MiXCR run on the 5' RACE reads, TCRdb lists one record per CDR3 protein. The sample lists 20,000 to 30,000 distinct CDR3 sequences, about 4.4% occurring once. The sample holds many counts of this clonotype. The sequencing sample was made of whole blood. This clonotype originated in an adult who was a healthcare worker with PCR-confirmed SARS-CoV-2 infection or an uninfected control (not recorded which).

CDR3 nucleotides: TGCGCCAGCAGCCAAGGGGAGGCAACTAATGAAAAACTGTTTTTT. Residues: CASSQGEATNEKLFF. V and J are TRBV4-1 and TRBJ1-4; D is undetermined. The length of the CDR3 is 15 residues. Germline values: CDR1 MGHRA, CDR2 YSYEKL. Trimming shortened V by 1 base and J by 0 bases, and 6 bases separated the two germline ends.